The rows below give T cell receptor beta chains drawn from one sample of a study of shared clonotypes between healthy human individuals. Some clones are missing from TCRdb's copy, which holds only in-frame ones; the method was immunoSEQ multiplex PCR. The sample carries a few million clones, approximately 95% recorded once. Specimen: naive CD4+ T cells sorted from blood. The receptors were sampled from a man aged 18 to 30 in good health. CDR3s include the opening cysteine and the closing phenylalanine or tryptophan. The D gene is left open where the match is weak. Clone size is given for some rows only: seen once, a few or many times, or a class if the clone is expanded.

cdr3_nt cdr3_aa d_call j_call v_call clone_size
TGTGCCAGCAGCGTAGGTGGGACAGGGGGGCATGGCTACACCTTC CASSVGGTGGHGYTF TRBD1 TRBJ1-2 TRBV9 once
TGTGCTTGCCCGGGGCCCGAGCGGGAGACCCAGTACTTC CACPGPERETQYF - TRBJ2-5 TRBV30 -
TGCGCCAGCAGCTGGCGGGACAGGGCTGATTCACCCCTCCACTTT CASSWRDRADSPLHF TRBD1 TRBJ1-6 TRBV5-1 -
TGTGCTAGTGGTTCCCAGACAGGCGGGCGCTACGAGCAGTACTTC CASGSQTGGRYEQYF - TRBJ2-7 TRBV12-5 -
TGTGCCAGCATCCAGGGAGGGGTGGGCTATGGCTACACCTTC CASIQGGVGYGYTF - TRBJ1-2 TRBV6-5 -
TGTGCCAGCAGCTCCGGGAGGATTAACTATGGCTACACCTTC CASSSGRINYGYTF - TRBJ1-2 TRBV5-6 once
TGTGCCAGCCAGCGGGTGCGAAGCACTGAAGCTTTCTTT CASQRVRSTEAFF - TRBJ1-1 TRBV6-5 once
TGCGCCAGCAGTGAGTCGAGATTAGCGGGAGGCGAGCAGTACTTC CASSESRLAGGEQYF TRBD2 TRBJ2-7 TRBV10-2 -
TGTGCCTGGAGTGCCCGAGGGGGGGGTCATACTGAAGCTTTCTTT CAWSARGGGHTEAFF - TRBJ1-1 TRBV30 -
TGTGCCAGCAGCCCGGGACTAGCGGGAGGGGAAGAGCAGTTCTTC CASSPGLAGGEEQFF TRBD2 TRBJ2-1 TRBV7-9 -
TGTGCCAGCAGCTTAGTATCCACAGGGGCGCGAACTGAAGCTTTCTTT CASSLVSTGARTEAFF TRBD1 TRBJ1-1 TRBV7-8 -
TGTGCCAGCAGCTCCGGCGAGAGCGGTCGTGAAAAACTGTTTTTT CASSSGESGREKLFF - TRBJ1-4 TRBV7-9 -
TGTGCCAGCAGCTTAGACCAAGGGGATACGCAGTATTTT CASSLDQGDTQYF - TRBJ2-3 TRBV7-8 -
TGTGCCAGCAGCCCATCCCGGGGGCCGAATGAAAAACTGTTTTTT CASSPSRGPNEKLFF - TRBJ1-4 TRBV7-9 -
TGTGCCAGCAGTTCCGGGCCTGGGGGAGCTTTCTTT CASSSGPGGAFF - TRBJ1-1 TRBV28 -
TGTGCCAGCAGTGAACTAGGGAAAGGAGCTGAAAAACTGTTTTTT CASSELGKGAEKLFF - TRBJ1-4 TRBV2 -